Listed below are T cell receptor beta chains from one sample, sequenced in a study of response to subunit inactivated influenza vaccine. TCRdb re-derived calls from the RT-PCR reads in MiXCR, one entry per CDR3 protein. The sample has fewer than 650,000 distinct CDR3 sequences, approximately 12% seen once; the top ten hold around 12%. The specimen was PBMCs from blood, collected roughly 48 days after vaccination. The receptors were gathered from a man between 50 and 59 years old who received an inactivated influenza vaccine. CDR3s leave out the opening cysteine and the closing phenylalanine or tryptophan.

ASSQYHRETGELF,TRBJ2-2,13,TRBV4-1
ASSGRVDRETQY,TRBJ2-5,12,TRBV4-3
ASRGGYVPYEQY,TRBJ2-7,12,TRBV28
ASSSPRSGGASSYEQY,TRBJ2-7,16,TRBV2
SARLSGNEKLF,TRBJ1-4,11,TRBV20-1
ASSLDLSTGELF,TRBJ2-2,12,TRBV11-2
ASSLEVAGAGYNEQF,TRBJ2-1,15,TRBV7-6
ASSLAWRAPEAKNIQY,TRBJ2-4,16,TRBV11-1
ASSSRHRNNEQY,TRBJ2-7,12,TRBV6-2/TRBV6-3
AISEGRTQF,TRBJ2-1,9,TRBV10-3
ASSSGTLSQPQH,TRBJ1-5,12,TRBV12-3/TRBV12-4
ASSDTSGSYNEQF,TRBJ2-1,13,TRBV9
ASSPNRDGFGNEQF,TRBJ2-1,14,TRBV7-3
SARGFRPGLGNTDTQY,TRBJ2-3,16,TRBV20-1
ASSSSGGASYEQY,TRBJ2-7,13,TRBV12-3/TRBV12-4
ASSLAQTGGWADTQY,TRBJ2-3,15,TRBV7-6
ASSPRTSGGYSYEQY,TRBJ2-7,15,TRBV4-1
SAPPGTDNSPLH,TRBJ1-6,12,TRBV20-1
ASSLVRFGETQY,TRBJ2-5,12,TRBV5-1
ATSRDLGYEQY,TRBJ2-7,11,TRBV15
ASSSMTGPQETQY,TRBJ2-5,13,TRBV7-2
ASSLLPDSYNEQF,TRBJ2-1,13,TRBV11-2
ASSPTATGGNQPQH,TRBJ1-5,14,TRBV6-1
ASSESIQAYEQY,TRBJ2-7,12,TRBV25-1
ASSRDRGRVDTQY,TRBJ2-3,13,TRBV11-2